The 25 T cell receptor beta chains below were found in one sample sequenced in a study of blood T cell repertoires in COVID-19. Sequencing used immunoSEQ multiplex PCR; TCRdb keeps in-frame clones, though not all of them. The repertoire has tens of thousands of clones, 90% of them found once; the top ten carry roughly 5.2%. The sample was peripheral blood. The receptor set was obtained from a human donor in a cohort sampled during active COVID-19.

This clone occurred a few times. This chain's CDR3 is CASSPPAASSGNTIYF. CDR3 nucleotides: TGTGCCAGCAGCCCCCCGGCGGCTAGCTCTGGAAACACCATATATTTT. The chain employs TRBV7-9 and TRBJ1-3; D uncertain. The CDR3 consists of 16 residues. Trimming cost V 5 bases and J 0 bases, with 14 bases left between them. Germline CDR1 SEHNR, CDR2 FQNEAQ (reference sequence).

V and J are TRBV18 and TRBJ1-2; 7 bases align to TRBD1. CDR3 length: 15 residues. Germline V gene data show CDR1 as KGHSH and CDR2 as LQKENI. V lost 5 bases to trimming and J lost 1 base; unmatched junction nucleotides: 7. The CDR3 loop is CASSSSGQNNYGYTF. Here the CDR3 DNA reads TGTGCCAGCTCATCATCGGGACAGAATAACTATGGCTACACCTTC.

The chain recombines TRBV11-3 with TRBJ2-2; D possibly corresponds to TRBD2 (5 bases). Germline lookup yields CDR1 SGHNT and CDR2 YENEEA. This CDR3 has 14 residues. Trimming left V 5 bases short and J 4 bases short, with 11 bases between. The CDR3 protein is CASSRGEGTGELFF. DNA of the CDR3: TGTGCCAGCAGCAGAGGAGAGGGCACCGGGGAGCTGTTTTTT.

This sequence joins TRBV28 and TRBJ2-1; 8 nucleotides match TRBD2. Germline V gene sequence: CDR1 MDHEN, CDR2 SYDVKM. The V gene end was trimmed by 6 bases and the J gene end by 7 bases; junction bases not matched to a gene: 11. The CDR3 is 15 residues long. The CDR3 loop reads CASSQPAGLVNEQFF. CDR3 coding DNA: TGTGCCAGCAGCCAACCCGCGGGACTAGTTAATGAGCAGTTCTTC.

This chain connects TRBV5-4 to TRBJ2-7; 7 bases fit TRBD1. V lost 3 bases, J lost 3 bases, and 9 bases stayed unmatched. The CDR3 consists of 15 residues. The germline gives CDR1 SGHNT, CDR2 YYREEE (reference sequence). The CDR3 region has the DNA TGTGCCAGCAGCTCCCGGGACAGCTTAATCTACGAGCAGTACTTC. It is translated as CASSSRDSLIYEQYF.

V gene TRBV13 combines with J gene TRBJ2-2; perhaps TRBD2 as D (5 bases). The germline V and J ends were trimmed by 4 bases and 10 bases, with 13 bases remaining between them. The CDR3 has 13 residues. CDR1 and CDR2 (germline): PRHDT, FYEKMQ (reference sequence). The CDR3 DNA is TGTGCCAGCAGCTACCGGGGTGGCGCGGAGCTGTTTTTT. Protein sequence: CASSYRGGAELFF.

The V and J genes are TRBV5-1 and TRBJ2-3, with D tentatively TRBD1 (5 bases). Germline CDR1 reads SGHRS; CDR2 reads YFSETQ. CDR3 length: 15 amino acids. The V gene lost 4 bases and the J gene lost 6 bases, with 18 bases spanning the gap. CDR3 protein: CASSDSGSFEDTQYF. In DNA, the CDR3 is TGCGCCAGCAGCGATTCAGGGTCATTCGAGGATACGCAGTATTTT.

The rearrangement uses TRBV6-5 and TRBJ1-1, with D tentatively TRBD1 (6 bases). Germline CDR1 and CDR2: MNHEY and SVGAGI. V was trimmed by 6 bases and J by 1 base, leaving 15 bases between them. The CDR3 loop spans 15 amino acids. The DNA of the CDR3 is TGTGCCAGCAGACCCTCAGGGGTCTCGAACACTGAAGCTTTCTTT. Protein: CASRPSGVSNTEAFF.

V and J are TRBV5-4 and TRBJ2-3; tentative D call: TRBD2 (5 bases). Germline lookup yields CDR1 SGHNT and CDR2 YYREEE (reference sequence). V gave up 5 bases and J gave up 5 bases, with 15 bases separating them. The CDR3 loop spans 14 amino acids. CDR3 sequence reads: CASSGRDTLDTQYF. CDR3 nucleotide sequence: TGTGCCAGCAGTGGCCGGGATACGCTAGATACGCAGTATTTT.

This chain's CDR3 is CASSVFGAGVIYEQFF. The CDR3 nucleotides read TGTGCCAGCAGTGTCTTTGGGGCGGGAGTTATCTATGAGCAGTTCTTC. The chain is built from TRBV27 and TRBJ2-1; TRBD2 matches at 7 bases. CDR3 length: 16 residues. J was trimmed by 8 bases and V by 5 bases; bases with no gene match: 15. The V gene's germline CDR1 is MNHEY and CDR2 SMNVEV (reference sequence).

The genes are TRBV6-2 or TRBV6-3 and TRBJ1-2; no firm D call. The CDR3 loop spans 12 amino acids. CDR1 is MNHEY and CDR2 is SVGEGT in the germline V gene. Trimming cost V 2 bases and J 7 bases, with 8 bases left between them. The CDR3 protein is CASSYDGFGYTF. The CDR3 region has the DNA TGTGCCAGCAGTTACGACGGGTTTGGCTACACCTTC.

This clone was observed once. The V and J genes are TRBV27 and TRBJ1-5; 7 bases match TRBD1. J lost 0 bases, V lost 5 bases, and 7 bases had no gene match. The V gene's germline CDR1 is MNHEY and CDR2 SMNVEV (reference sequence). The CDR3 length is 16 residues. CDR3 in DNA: TGTGCCAGCAGTCCGGGGACAGTGAATAGCAATCAGCCCCAGCATTTT. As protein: CASSPGTVNSNQPQHF.

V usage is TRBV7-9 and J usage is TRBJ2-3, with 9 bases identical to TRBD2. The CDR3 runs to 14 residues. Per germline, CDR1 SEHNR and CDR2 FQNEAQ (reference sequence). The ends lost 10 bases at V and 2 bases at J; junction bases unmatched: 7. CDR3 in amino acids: CATAREGPTDTQYF. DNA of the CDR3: TGTGCCACCGCGCGGGAGGGGCCCACAGATACGCAGTATTTT.

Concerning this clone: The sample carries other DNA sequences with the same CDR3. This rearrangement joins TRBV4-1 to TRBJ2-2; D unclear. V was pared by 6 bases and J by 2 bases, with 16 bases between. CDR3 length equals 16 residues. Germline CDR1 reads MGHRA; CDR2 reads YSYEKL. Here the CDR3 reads CASSLLMSANTGELFF. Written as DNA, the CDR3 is TGCGCCAGCAGTCTCCTAATGTCCGCAAACACCGGGGAGCTGTTTTTT.

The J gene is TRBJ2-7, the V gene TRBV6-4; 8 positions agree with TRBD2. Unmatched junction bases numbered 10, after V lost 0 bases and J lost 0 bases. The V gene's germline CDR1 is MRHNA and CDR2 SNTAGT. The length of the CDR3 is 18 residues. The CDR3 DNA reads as TGTGCCAGCAGTGACTCGTGGACTAGCAGTTGCTTCTCCTACGAGCAGTACTTC. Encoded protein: CASSDSWTSSCFSYEQYF.

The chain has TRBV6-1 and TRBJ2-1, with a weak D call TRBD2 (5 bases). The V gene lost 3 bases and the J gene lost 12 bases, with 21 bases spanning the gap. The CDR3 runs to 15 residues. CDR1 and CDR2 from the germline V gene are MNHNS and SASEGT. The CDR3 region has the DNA TGTGCCAGCAGTGATCGTACAAGAGTTCGGGAAAGGCAGTTCTTC. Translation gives CASSDRTRVRERQFF.

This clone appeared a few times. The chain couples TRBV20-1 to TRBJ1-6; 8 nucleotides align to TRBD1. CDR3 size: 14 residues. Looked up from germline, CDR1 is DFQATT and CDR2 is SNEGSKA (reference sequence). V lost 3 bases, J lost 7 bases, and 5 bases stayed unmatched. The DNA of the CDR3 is TGCAGTGCTAGTATGACAGGGGTGAATTCACCCCTCCACTTT. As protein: CSASMTGVNSPLHF.

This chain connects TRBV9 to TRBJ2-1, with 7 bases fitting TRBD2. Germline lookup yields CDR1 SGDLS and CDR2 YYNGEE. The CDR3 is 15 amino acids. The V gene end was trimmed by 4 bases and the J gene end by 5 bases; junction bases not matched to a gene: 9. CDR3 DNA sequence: TGTGCCAGCAGCTCTAGCGGTACCACCCACAATGAGCAGTTCTTC. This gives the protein CASSSSGTTHNEQFF. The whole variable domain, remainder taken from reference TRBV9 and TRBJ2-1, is DSGVTQTPKHLITATGQRVTLRCSPRSGDLSVYWYQQSLDQGLQFLIQYYNGEERAKGNILERFSAQQFPDLHSELNLSSLELGDSALYFCASSSSGTTHNEQFFGPGTRLTVL.

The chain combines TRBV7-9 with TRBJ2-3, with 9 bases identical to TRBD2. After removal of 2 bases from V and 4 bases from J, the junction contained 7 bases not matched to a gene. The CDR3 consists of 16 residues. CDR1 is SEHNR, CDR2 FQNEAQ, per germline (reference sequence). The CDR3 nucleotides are TGTGCCAGCAGCTTAACCCTAGCGGGAAGGTCAGATACGCAGTATTTT. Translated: CASSLTLAGRSDTQYF.

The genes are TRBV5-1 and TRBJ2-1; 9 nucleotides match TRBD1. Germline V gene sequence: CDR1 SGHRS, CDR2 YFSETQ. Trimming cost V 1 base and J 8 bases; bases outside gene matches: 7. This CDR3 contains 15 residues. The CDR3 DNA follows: TGCGCCAGCAGCTTGATGGGGACAGGGAGCCATGAGCAGTTCTTC. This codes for CASSLMGTGSHEQFF.

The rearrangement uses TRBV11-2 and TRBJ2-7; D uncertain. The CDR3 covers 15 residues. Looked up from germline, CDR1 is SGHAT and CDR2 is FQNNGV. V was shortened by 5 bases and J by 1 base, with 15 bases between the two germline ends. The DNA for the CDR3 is TGTGCCAGCAGCCCTCGGCCCCAGGCTTCCTACGAGCAGTACTTC. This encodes CASSPRPQASYEQYF. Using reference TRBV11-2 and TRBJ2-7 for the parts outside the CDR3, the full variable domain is EAGVAQSPRYKIIEKRQSVAFWCNPISGHATLYWYQQILGQGPKLLIQFQNNGVVDDSQLPKDRFSAERLKGVDSTLKIQPAKLEDSAVYLCASSPRPQASYEQYFGPGTRLTVT.

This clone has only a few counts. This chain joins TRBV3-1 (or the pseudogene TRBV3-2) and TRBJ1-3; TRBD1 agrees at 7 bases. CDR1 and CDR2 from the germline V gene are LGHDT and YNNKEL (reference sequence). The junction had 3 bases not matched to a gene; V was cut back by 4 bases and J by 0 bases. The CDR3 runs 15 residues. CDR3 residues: CASSPQGFSGNTIYF. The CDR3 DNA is TGTGCCAGCAGCCCACAGGGGTTCTCTGGAAACACCATATATTTT.

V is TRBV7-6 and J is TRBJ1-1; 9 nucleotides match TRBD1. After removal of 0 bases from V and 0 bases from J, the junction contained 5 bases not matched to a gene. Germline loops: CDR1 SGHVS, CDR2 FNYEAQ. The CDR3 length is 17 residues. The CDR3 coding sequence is TGTGCCAGCAGCTTAGCCCTAGGACAGGGGCTGAACACTGAAGCTTTCTTT. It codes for CASSLALGQGLNTEAFF.

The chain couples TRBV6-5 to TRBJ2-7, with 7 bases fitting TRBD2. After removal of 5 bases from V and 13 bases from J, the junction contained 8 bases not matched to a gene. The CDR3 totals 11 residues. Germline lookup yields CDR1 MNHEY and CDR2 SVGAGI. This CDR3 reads CASSRSGVHYF. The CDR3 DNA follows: TGTGCCAGCAGTCGAAGCGGGGTACATTACTTC.

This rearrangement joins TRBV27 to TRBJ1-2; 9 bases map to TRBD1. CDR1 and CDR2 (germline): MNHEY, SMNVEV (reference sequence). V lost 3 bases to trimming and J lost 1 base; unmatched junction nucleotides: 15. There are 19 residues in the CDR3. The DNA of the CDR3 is TGTGCCAGCAGTTTCTTCCCTCCCTCCGGGACAGGGAATAACTATGGCTACACCTTC. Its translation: CASSFFPPSGTGNNYGYTF.